This entry lists 29 T cell receptor delta chains sequenced from one sample in a study of γδ T cells in repeated Plasmodium falciparum infection. Gammadelta T cells were flow-sorted from PBMC into Vgamma9/Vdelta2+ and Vdelta2-negative populations for bulk analysis. TCRdb reran clone calling via CATT on the multiplex PCR reads. The data show some 100,000 delta-chain clones, 1.4% seen once. Sequenced sample: gamma-delta T cells from blood. All receptors derive from a pool of human donors (malaria-infected and uninfected, not separated).

A remark on this clone: A read error is the likely source, as a far larger clone sits one nucleotide away. Other DNA variants within this sample encode the same CDR3. The V and J genes are TRDV2 and TRDJ3; 12 nucleotides agree with TRDD3. TCRdb does not report a J gene; here it was assigned by matching the DNA to germline references. CDR3 length equals 21 residues. CDR1 GEAIGNYY and CDR2 EKD come from the germline V gene. The CDR3: CACDQVLGDTHSSWDTRQMFF. CDR3 sequence (DNA): TGCGCCTGTGACCAAGTACTGGGGGATACTCACAGCTCCTGGGACACCCGACAGATGTTTTTC.

The sample holds a few counts of this clone. The protein in TCRdb stems from a much larger clone and differs at residue 3 from this DNA's translation, likely a read error; here the protein is translated from the DNA. The V call is TRDV2, the J call TRDJ1, with D perhaps matching TRDD3 (6 bases). This CDR3 comprises 19 residues. CDR1 GEAIGNYY and CDR2 EKD come from the germline V gene. The DNA of the CDR3 is TGTGCCTTTGACCCTCTTCCAGTCCGGATACCGGATCTCACCGATAAACTCATCTTT. This encodes CAFDPLPVRIPDLTDKLIF.

In its sample, this clone was seen a few times. A read error is the likely source, as a far larger clone sits one nucleotide away. Other DNA variants within this sample encode the same CDR3. The J segment was not called; the V segment is TRDV2; the table's TRDD2 call for D was not verified on the DNA. There are 16 residues in the CDR3. Germline CDR1 is GEAIGNYY and CDR2 is EKD. The CDR3 nucleotides are TGTGCCTGTGACACCGTTTCGTGGAACCCTCCTCCTAAACTCATCTTC. Translated, it gives CACDTVSWNPPPKLIF.

This clone was detected only a few times. This DNA's translation and the protein TCRdb lists, from a much larger clone, do not match at residue 21, likely due to a read error; the protein shown is translated from the DNA. The chain recombines TRDV1 with TRDJ1; the D gene could be TRDD2 or TRDD3 (6 bases each). TCRdb records no J gene; here it was assigned by comparing the DNA to germline. The CDR3 contains 25 residues. Germline assignment: CDR1 TSWWSYY and CDR2 QGS. V gave up 1 base and J gave up 7 bases, with 46 bases separating them. This CDR3 is CALGERVGTYLLGGPTTLLGPKLIF. CDR3 coding DNA: TGTGCTCTTGGGGAACGGGTCGGGACCTACCTTTTAGGAGGTCCTACTACCCTACTGGGACCTAAACTCATCTTT.

This clone has ten or more counts. The same CDR3 also results from other DNA sequences found in this sample. V gene TRDV2 combines with J gene TRDJ3; 8 bases line up with TRDD3. V shed 0 bases and J 9 bases; nucleotides not matched to a gene: 6. Germline CDR1 reads GEAIGNYY; CDR2 reads EKD. The CDR3 runs to 16 residues. The DNA for the CDR3 is TGTGCCTGTGACACCGTAGGGGATACCAGCACCCGACAGATGTTTTTC. It yields the protein CACDTVGDTSTRQMFF.

The genes are TRDV1 and TRDJ1; either TRDD2 or TRDD3 may fit D (6 bases each). TCRdb supplies no J gene; here it was assigned by aligning the nucleotide sequence to germline. Germline CDR1 TSWWSYY, CDR2 QGS. V was shortened by 5 bases and J by 2 bases, with 33 bases between the two germline ends. The length of the CDR3 is 21 residues. DNA for the CDR3: TGTGCTCTTGGGAAGGGGATCCTACGGGGATCCAAGACGCTTGATACCGATAAACTCATCTTT. Translated: CALGKGILRGSKTLDTDKLIF.

This clone was counted at least ten times. A read error is likely here: a far larger clone is one base away. At the DNA level, this CDR3 is encoded by other sequences in the same sample as well. The chain links TRDV2 to TRDJ1; 11 bases map to TRDD3. Germline CDR1 GEAIGNYY, CDR2 EKD. Trimming at V came to 7 bases and at J to 0 bases, leaving 9 bases not matched to a gene. CDR3 length: 16 amino acids. CDR3 nucleotides: TGTGCCTGCGACTTACTGGGGGATAGGTACACCGATAAACTCATCTTT. This gives the protein CACDLLGDRYTDKLIF.

Notes on this clone: One base separates it from a far larger clone, so it is likely a read error. The sample carries other DNA sequences with the same CDR3. The V and J genes are TRDV3 and TRDJ1; 7 bases match TRDD3. Germline V gives CDR1 TVYSNPD, CDR2 GDNSRS (reference sequence). The CDR3 consists of 12 residues. DNA for the CDR3: TGTGCCTTTGGGGGACCCGGGGATAAACTCATCTTC. Amino acid sequence: CAFGGPGDKLIF.

Worth noting for this clone: A far larger clone is just one base off, so this is likely a read error. Other DNA sequences in this specimen translate into the identical CDR3. The rearrangement joins TRDV3 to TRDJ1; tentatively, D is TRDD2 (6 bases). No J gene is reported in TCRdb; it was inferred here by comparing the DNA with germline. The CDR3 totals 17 residues. V was clipped by 4 bases and J by 1 base, with 25 bases between them. From germline, CDR1 is TVYSNPD and CDR2 GDNSRS (reference sequence). The CDR3 sequence is CAYKPSPRGARTDKLIF. CDR3 nucleotides: TGTGCCTATAAACCTTCCCCCCGGGGGGCCCGCACCGATAAACTCATCTTT.

This clone was recorded at least ten times. Other DNA sequences of this sample code for an identical CDR3. The genes are TRDV1 and TRDJ2, with D uncertain. Trimming took off 4 bases at V and 0 bases at J, with 9 bases between the two ends. CDR3 length: 15 residues. Germline CDR1 TSWWSYY, CDR2 QGS. This CDR3 is CALGAQHALTAQLFF. The CDR3 DNA reads as TGTGCTCTTGGGGCCCAGCACGCTTTGACAGCACAACTCTTCTTT.

The sample holds a few counts of this clone. A much bigger clone sits one base away, suggesting this may be a read error. The V gene is given as TRDV1, and no J gene call is available; the D segment call TRDD3 is taken from the table without a DNA check. The CDR3 sequence is 22 residues long. Looked up from germline, CDR1 is TSWWSYY and CDR2 is QGS. CDR3 nucleotides: TGTGCTCTTGGGGAAATCCCCCCTAAACCAATGGGGGATACGCGAAATGGCAATAAACTCATCTTC. Amino acid sequence: CALGEIPPKPMGDTRNGNKLIF.

This clone was detected only a few times. Given a far larger clone just one base away, this is likely a sequencing read error. V and J are TRDV1 and TRDJ1, with D possibly TRDD3 on 5 matching bases. TCRdb does not report a J gene; here it was assigned by matching the DNA to germline references. Germline V lookup: CDR1 TSWWSYY, CDR2 QGS. This CDR3 contains 13 residues. This CDR3 reads CALGVLLTDKLIF. DNA of the CDR3: TGCGCTCTTGGGGTCCTTTTGACCGATAAACTCATCTTT.

Many counts were recorded for this clone. J is TRDJ1 and V is TRDV1; 8 bases line up with TRDD3. This CDR3 spans 18 amino acids. V was clipped by 0 bases and J by 0 bases; unmatched bases: 9. Germline V gene data show CDR1 as TSWWSYY and CDR2 as QGS. DNA of the CDR3: TGTGCTCTTGGGGAACTTGTCTGGGGGAGCCCCTACACCGATAAACTCATCTTT. Its protein product is CALGELVWGSPYTDKLIF.

This clone has at least ten counts. A read error likely explains why the TCRdb protein, taken from a much larger clone, differs from this DNA's translation at residue 6; the protein shown is translated from the DNA. This rearrangement joins TRDV2 to TRDJ1; perhaps TRDD3 as D (6 bases). TCRdb carries no J gene annotation; the J gene was assigned here by matching the DNA with germline. Germline-derived CDR1 and CDR2 are GEAIGNYY and EKD. The CDR3 spans 17 residues. Deletions cut 0 bases from V and 2 bases from J, with 18 bases between. The chain's CDR3 is CACDTGGEAPRTDKLIF. The CDR3 DNA is TGTGCCTGTGACACCGGGGGGGAGGCCCCGAGAACCGATAAACTCATCTTT.

This clone has a handful of counts. A single base separates this from a much larger clone, so it may be a read error. Other DNA sequences in this sample translate to the same CDR3. The chain has TRDV1 and TRDJ4; 8 nucleotides match TRDD3. The V gene end was trimmed by 1 base and the J gene end by 4 bases; junction bases not matched to a gene: 26. The CDR3 consists of 21 residues. CDR1 TSWWSYY and CDR2 QGS come from the germline V gene. DNA for the CDR3: TGTGCTCTTGGGGAACCGATTCTGGTCGCCGGACCCCGTGGGGGATCCACACCCCTGATCTTT. This sequence encodes CALGEPILVAGPRGGSTPLIF.

This clone appeared a few times. The protein that TCRdb holds for this DNA derives from a much larger clone and differs from the translated DNA at residue 16, which likely indicates a read error; the protein shown here is translated from the DNA. The V gene is TRDV2, the J gene TRDJ1, with 8 positions matching TRDD3. The CDR3 runs to 23 residues. From germline, CDR1 is GEAIGNYY and CDR2 EKD. V trimming: 3 bases; J trimming: 4 bases; junction bases outside the gene matches: 33. CDR3 DNA sequence: TGTGCCTGTGACCGAGTACTGGATCATTCCGCAACTGGGGGTTCTCCCCTGTTCGATAAACTCATCTTT. This codes for CACDRVLDHSATGGSPLFDKLIF.

As regards this clone: This DNA's translation differs at residue 8 from TCRdb's protein, which comes from a much larger clone; a read error is likely, and the protein shown is translated from the DNA. Here the CDR3 DNA reads TGTGCTCTTGGGGAACACGGGGCCCAGTACACCGATAAACTCATCTTT. It codes for CALGEHGAQYTDKLIF. This rearrangement joins TRDV1 to TRDJ1; D gene ambiguous. Germline CDR1 reads TSWWSYY; CDR2 reads QGS. CDR3 length equals 16 residues. The V gene lost 1 base and the J gene lost 0 bases, with 12 bases spanning the gap.

This clone was counted a few times. This likely came from a read error, as a far larger clone is one base away. Additional DNA sequences in this sample encode the identical CDR3. The chain uses TRAV38-2/DV8 and TRDJ1, with 8 bases identical to TRDD3. The J gene is absent in TCRdb and was assigned here via DNA matching to germline. CDR1 TSESDYY and CDR2 QEAYKQQN come from the germline V gene. The CDR3 sequence is 19 residues long. V dropped 1 base and J dropped 10; count of bases not matched to a gene: 24. CDR3 in amino acids: CAYRSQSFLSLWGYLGLIF. CDR3 DNA sequence: TGTGCTTATAGGAGCCAATCATTCCTATCTTTGTGGGGATACCTCGGACTCATCTTT.

This clone has more than one count but fewer than ten. The TCRdb record carries a much larger clone's protein, which differs from this DNA's translation at residue 9; a read error is the likely cause, and the protein listed here is the DNA translation. This CDR3 is CALGAHSYFGGGYSETDKLIF. CDR3 coding DNA: TGTGCTCTTGGGGCCCATTCCTACTTTGGTGGGGGATACTCAGAAACCGATAAACTCATCTTT. The V and J genes are TRDV1 and TRDJ1, with 10 bases lining up with TRDD3. The V gene's germline CDR1 is TSWWSYY and CDR2 QGS. CDR3 length: 21 amino acids. With 4 bases clipped from V and 2 bases from J, the junction kept 22 bases outside the gene matches.

In this sample, this clone turned up a few times. CDR3 protein: CALGDFSYWGIRTDKLIF. In DNA, the CDR3 is TGTGCTCTTGGGGACTTTTCCTACTGGGGGATAAGGACCGATAAACTCATCTTT. V usage is TRDV1 and J usage is TRDJ1; 11 bases fit TRDD3. The J gene, not given by TCRdb, was assigned here from a germline match of the nucleotide sequence. Germline V CDR1 and CDR2: TSWWSYY, QGS. The ends lost 3 bases at V and 2 bases at J; junction bases unmatched: 11. CDR3 length: 18 residues.

In its sample, this clone is medium-sized (0.01 to 0.1%). Other nucleotide sequences in the sample specify the same CDR3. V is TRDV1 and J is TRDJ1, with a weak D call TRDD3 (6 bases). The germline V and J ends were trimmed by 1 base and 0 bases, with 15 bases remaining between them. CDR1 and CDR2 from the germline V gene are TSWWSYY and QGS. The CDR3 has 17 residues. The CDR3 is CALGEPPTGSYTDKLIF. DNA of the CDR3: TGTGCTCTTGGGGAACCCCCGACTGGGTCGTACACCGATAAACTCATCTTT.

This clone has only a few counts. A read error is likely here: a far larger clone is one base away. Other DNA sequences of this sample code for an identical CDR3. The genes are TRDV1 and TRDJ1, with 7 bases that match TRDD3. The J gene was not available in TCRdb and was assigned here by matching the DNA to germline segments. The CDR3 sequence is 22 residues long. Germline V CDR1 and CDR2: TSWWSYY, QGS. Trimming took 1 base from V and 0 from J; bases not matched to a gene: 23. The CDR3 loop is CALGEPGLPRYRGIAYTDKLIF. CDR3 sequence (DNA): TGTGCTCTTGGGGAACCTGGCCTCCCTAGGTACAGGGGGATTGCCTACACCGATAAACTCATCTTT.

This clone was picked up a small number of times. A read error is the likely source, as a far larger clone sits one nucleotide away. In the same sample, other DNA sequences code for this CDR3. The chain uses TRDV1 and TRDJ1, with 8 bases matching TRDD3. The J gene, left out of TCRdb, was set here by checking the DNA against germline. The CDR3 has 23 amino acids. Germline loops: CDR1 TSWWSYY, CDR2 QGS. J was trimmed by 1 base and V by 4 bases; bases with no gene match: 29. The CDR3 loop reads CALGAPFPTHCTGGLTSTDKLIF. The CDR3 bases are TGTGCTCTTGGGGCTCCCTTTCCCACTCATTGCACTGGGGGTTTGACATCCACCGATAAACTCATCTTT.

Concerning this clone: A far larger clone is one base from this, pointing to a likely read error. Other DNA sequences within the sample encode an identical CDR3. This chain links TRDV2 with TRDJ1; perhaps TRDD3 as D (6 bases). Since TCRdb gives no J gene, matching the DNA to germline was used here to assign it. V was shortened by 3 bases and J by 0 bases, with 25 bases between the two germline ends. This CDR3 contains 19 residues. Germline lookup yields CDR1 GEAIGNYY and CDR2 EKD. CDR3: CACDRLGATRDTNTDKLIF. CDR3 nucleotides: TGTGCCTGTGACCGCCTCGGGGCAACACGCGATACGAACACCGATAAACTCATCTTT.

With regard to this clone: TCRdb pairs this DNA with a much larger clone's protein that differs at residue 7, likely a read error; the protein shown was translated from the DNA. This chain joins TRDV3 and TRDJ1, with D perhaps TRDD3 (6 bases). The V gene's germline CDR1 is TVYSNPD and CDR2 GDNSRS (reference sequence). This CDR3 is built from 15 residues. Trimming cost V 1 base and J 8 bases, with 23 bases left between them. The CDR3 DNA reads TGTGCCTTTATCTCACGTGTCACTCGAGGGGGAAAACTCATCTTT. Its protein is CAFISRVTRGGKLIF.

With respect to this clone: Because the CDR3's place on the DNA is in doubt, the DNA is left out and the CDR3 is given as listed by TCRdb. No call exists for the J gene, whereas the V gene is TRAV29/DV5; TRDD3 is taken as the D call from the table, unchecked against the DNA. The CDR3 spans 22 amino acids, including both terminal residues. CDR1 NSMFDY and CDR2 ISSIKDK come from the germline V gene. The CDR3 loop reads CSVLLCSSSYIVNWTYTDKLIF.

Comment on this clone: A far larger clone is only one base removed, so a read error is likely. The sample holds other DNA sequences that translate to the same CDR3. The chain links TRDV2 to TRDJ1; D is uncertain. TCRdb carries no J gene annotation; the J gene was assigned here by matching the DNA with germline. The CDR3 extends over 16 amino acids. The V gene's germline CDR1 is GEAIGNYY and CDR2 EKD. Trimming cost V 0 bases and J 7 bases, with 20 bases left between them. CDR3: CACDTVSWNPPPKLIF. Here the CDR3 DNA reads TGTGCCTGTGACACCGTTTCGTGGAACCCCCCTCCTAAACTCATCTTT.

In the case of this clone: TCRdb lists the protein of a much larger clone for this DNA, which differs at residue 14, so this is likely a read error; the protein given here is translated from the DNA itself. This chain joins TRDV1 and TRDJ1; TRDD3 matches 8 bases. The J gene was not available in TCRdb and was assigned here by matching the DNA to germline segments. This CDR3 spans 21 amino acids. Per germline, CDR1 TSWWSYY and CDR2 QGS. With V trimmed by 2 bases and J by 1 base, 21 bases remained unmatched. CDR3 residues: CALGERARAHWGFLPTDKLIF. The CDR3 DNA reads as TGTGCTCTTGGGGAAAGGGCGAGAGCCCACTGGGGGTTCCTCCCCACCGATAAACTCATCTTT.

In regard to this clone: A far bigger clonotype differs at one base, so this is likely a read error. Other nucleotide sequences in the sample specify the same CDR3. The chain is built from TRDV1 and TRDJ1, with 12 bases that match TRDD3. As TCRdb names no J gene, one was assigned here on the basis of a DNA match to germline. With V trimmed by 7 bases and J by 0 bases, 33 bases remained unmatched. Per germline, CDR1 TSWWSYY and CDR2 QGS. The CDR3 runs 25 residues. The CDR3 DNA is TGTGCTCTTGATTCCCTACAATCTACTGGGGGATACTCCAACGCCAAAAAGCCGTACACCGATAAACTCATCTTT. Encoded protein: CALDSLQSTGGYSNAKKPYTDKLIF.